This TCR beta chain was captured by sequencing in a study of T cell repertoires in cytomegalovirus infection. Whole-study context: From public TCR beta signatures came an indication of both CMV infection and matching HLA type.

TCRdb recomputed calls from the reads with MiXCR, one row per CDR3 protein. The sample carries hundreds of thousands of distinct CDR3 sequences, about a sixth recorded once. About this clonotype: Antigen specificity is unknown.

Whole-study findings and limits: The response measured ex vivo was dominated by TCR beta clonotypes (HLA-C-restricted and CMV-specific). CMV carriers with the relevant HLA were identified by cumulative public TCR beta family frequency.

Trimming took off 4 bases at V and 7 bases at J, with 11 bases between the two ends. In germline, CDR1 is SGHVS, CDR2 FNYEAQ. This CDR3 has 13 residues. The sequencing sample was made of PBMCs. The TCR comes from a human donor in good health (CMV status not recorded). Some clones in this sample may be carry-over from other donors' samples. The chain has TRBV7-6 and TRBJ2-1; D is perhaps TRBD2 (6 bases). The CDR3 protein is CASSWRRGNEQFF. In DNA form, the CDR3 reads TGTGCCAGCAGCTGGAGACGGGGGAATGAGCAGTTCTTC. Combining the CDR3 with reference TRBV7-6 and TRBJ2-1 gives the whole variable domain GAGVSQSPRYKVTKRGQDVALRCDPISGHVSLYWYRQALGQGPEFLTYFNYEAQQDKSGLPNDRFSAERPEGSISTLTIQRTEQRDSAMYRCASSWRRGNEQFFGPGTRLTVL.